The TCR beta chain under discussion was sequenced for a study of blood T cells in healthy people across ages. Total RNA extracted from each sample amounted to at least 6 micrograms. A second PCR, run for roughly 6 to 11 cycles, used a sample-barcoded 5' primer plus a J-beta primer mix. Every cDNA molecule carried a tag from a template-switch adaptor bearing 12 random nucleotides. TCRdb re-analysed the 5' RACE reads in MiXCR, keeping a single row per CDR3 protein. The table has about 640,000 distinct CDR3 sequences, 58% seen once. The CDR3 totals 15 residues. Trimming left V 4 bases short and J 1 base short, with 15 bases between. CDR1 is DFQATT, CDR2 SNEGSKA, per germline (reference sequence).

The TCR originated in a man between 60 and 75 years old in good health. This chain links TRBV20-1 with TRBJ2-3; D possibly matches TRBD1 or TRBD2 (6 bases each). The sequencing sample was made of blood. CDR3 DNA sequence: TGCAGTGCTACCAACCAGGAGGGGGGCACAGATACGCAGTATTTT. It codes for CSATNQEGGTDTQYF.